This TCR beta chain was recorded in a study of blood T cell repertoires in COVID-19. CDR1 is SGHNT, CDR2 YYREEE, per germline (reference sequence). Trimming removed 4 bases at V and 4 bases at J, with 15 bases between. The CDR3 is 15 residues long. Clones were sequenced by immunoSEQ multiplex PCR, and TCRdb holds only the in-frame ones, with some missing. Among roughly 130,000 clones listed, roughly 83% were seen once. The clonotype originates from a man in his forties or fifties with acute COVID-19. Source material: PBMCs or T cells enriched from blood (not recorded which). The chain combines TRBV5-4 with TRBJ2-1; TRBD2 might be the D (7 bases). The CDR3 DNA sequence: TGTGCCAGCAGCAACGGGGGCGGGAGATACAATGAGCAGTTCTTC. Its translation is CASSNGGGRYNEQFF.